This TCR beta chain is drawn from a study of cytomegalovirus exposure and HLA in healthy donors. Study-wide context: The 120 validation repertoires were produced on the same platform as the roughly 660 repertoires of the first cohort. This was reported in a later analysis.

Germline lookup yields CDR1 SGHRS and CDR2 YFSETQ. The CDR3 extends over 18 amino acids. V trimming: 4 bases; J trimming: 0 bases; junction bases outside the gene matches: 10. Study-wide findings and caveats: Some public TCRs appeared in many individuals, while most sequences were rare.

The donors were in the approximately 130-subject validation cohort; that cohort was separate from the approximately 670-subject first cohort. Sequencing used immunoSEQ multiplex PCR; TCRdb keeps in-frame clones, though not all of them. The sample lists 70,000 or so clones; approximately 94% were seen once. Notes on this clone: The antigen is undetermined.

The clonotype originates from a woman aged 18-29 years in good health and CMV-seronegative. The sequenced material came from PBMCs. The rearrangement joins TRBV5-1 to TRBJ1-4; 9 bases are shared with TRBD1. The chain's CDR3 is CASSVGQGSLATNEKLFF. DNA for the CDR3: TGCGCCAGCAGCGTGGGACAGGGAAGTTTGGCAACTAATGAAAAACTGTTTTTT.